This TCR beta chain was found in a study of intratumoral heterogeneity in liver cancer. General notes on the study: Across the full roughly 15-patient cohort, most patients were male and a median age of 63 years was recorded. The study combined RNA-seq, DNA sequencing, TCR-seq and SNP array data from multiple regions of hepatocellular carcinoma specimens to study intratumor heterogeneity. The overall cohort comprised about 70 multiregional samples from approximately 14 HCC patients, with roughly 51 tumoral and approximately 20 adjacent nontumoral regions. The investigation overall reported the following: TCR sequencing was reported to confirm the RNA-seq-based estimates of regional differences in tumor-infiltrating lymphocyte burden. No significant difference in overall T cell clonality was found between tumor regions within either sequenced patient. The authors acknowledged a relatively low patient number and under-sampled tumor-infiltrating lymphocyte representation as limitations. Tumor region a in each sequenced patient had significantly more unique T-cell clonal expansions than region b.

Details on this clone: Its antigen is currently not known. It has no much larger one-base neighbor in the sample; base qualities were not kept.

Samples labelled H came from distinct, geographically separated regions of the hepatocellular carcinoma nodule. Early-stage hepatocellular carcinoma was present in all patients, and no therapy was administered to any patient before surgical resection. None of the sampled areas showed macroscopic evidence of necrosis or hemorrhage. TCR sequencing (ImmunoSeq) was performed on multiple regions from two patients. Each frozen resection tissue sample was taken at least 1 cm away from every other sample. Genomic DNA was extracted from bulk tissue using the DNeasy blood and tissue kit. Measured from the cysteine to the phenylalanine, the CDR3 is 13 residues long. Of all the DNA, just the CDR3 is kept, 39 bases in frame from base 1. Via the germline V gene, CDR1 is SGHRS and CDR2 YFSETQ. The V end loses 0 bases and the J end loses 7 bases, and a stretch of 8 bases separates them. Using the immunoSEQ assay, the TCR beta chain CDR3 regions were sequenced from genomic DNA. Rearranged VDJ segments were amplified with primers annealing to V and J segments. The study's processing was this. The ImmunoSeq Analyzer software was used to calculate clonality and richness metrics. To find clones with differing abundance between regions, Fisher's exact test was applied together with a beta-binomial method for extra stringency. TCRdb's version of the immuneACCESS table is confined to in-frame rearrangements and falls short of the full clone set. An unresolved V gene accounts for under half of the shortfall where checked; the remainder is of unknown origin. V and J calls and clone size are those listed in that table; D and trimming were worked out from the DNA. Present in this sample are approximately 6,700 clones, 55% of which were seen just once. The ten largest clones capture around 13% of the sample.

Source: tumor tissue, taken before any cancer treatment. This TCR was sampled from a man aged 65 to 85 with hepatocellular carcinoma. The chain employs TRBV5-1 and TRBJ1-5, and TRBD1 may be the D gene, going by 5 matching bases. CDR3 loop: CASSLGQNQPQHF. The nucleotide sequence reads as follows: TGCGCCAGCAGCTTGGGACAGAACCAGCCCCAGCATTTT.